The rows below give T cell receptor beta chains drawn from one sample of a study of cytomegalovirus exposure and HLA in healthy donors. Measured with immunoSEQ multiplex PCR; TCRdb has only the in-frame clones, and not every one. The repertoire includes hundreds of thousands of clones, about 89% of them detected once, and around 1% sits in the top ten. The sequenced sample consisted of PBMCs. The receptors come from a woman under 30 in good health and CMV-seronegative. Both conserved end residues are part of each CDR3.

v_gene: TRBV10-1
j_gene: TRBJ2-7
CDR3aa: CASSDGLAGPSYEQYF

v_gene: TRBV4-1
j_gene: TRBJ1-2
CDR3aa: CASSQEEAGAYGYTF

v_gene: TRBV11-2
j_gene: TRBJ1-4
CDR3aa: CASSFRGVEKLFF

v_gene: TRBV10-1
j_gene: TRBJ2-7
CDR3aa: CASSESAGAAEEQYF

v_gene: TRBV5-5
j_gene: TRBJ2-7
CDR3aa: CASSSTGSYEQYF

v_gene: TRBV4-3
j_gene: .
CDR3aa: CASSQGASGGSRHYEQYF

v_gene: TRBV5-4
j_gene: TRBJ2-5
CDR3aa: CASSRDLSQETQYF

v_gene: TRBV5-4
j_gene: TRBJ2-1
CDR3aa: CASSRRDRSNEQFF

v_gene: TRBV18
j_gene: TRBJ1-1
CDR3aa: CASSQQGQSNTEAFF

v_gene: TRBV18
j_gene: TRBJ2-6
CDR3aa: CASSPLTDSGANVLTF

v_gene: TRBV10-1
j_gene: TRBJ2-3
CDR3aa: CASSESGLAGGTDTQYF

v_gene: TRBV29-1
j_gene: TRBJ2-7
CDR3aa: CSVERSGGYEQYF

v_gene: TRBV15
j_gene: TRBJ2-1
CDR3aa: CATSIGLLAGDEQFF

v_gene: TRBV6-5
j_gene: TRBJ1-2
CDR3aa: CVVARGDGYTF

v_gene: TRBV5-4
j_gene: TRBJ2-2
CDR3aa: CASSLGVGIRLANTGELFF

v_gene: TRBV9
j_gene: TRBJ2-3
CDR3aa: CASSVGQGRDTQYF

v_gene: TRBV5-4
j_gene: TRBJ2-7
CDR3aa: CASSVTGQPYEQYF

v_gene: TRBV27
j_gene: TRBJ1-6
CDR3aa: CASSSLTGVNSPLHF

v_gene: TRBV7-8
j_gene: TRBJ2-7
CDR3aa: CASSEGTGTNEQYF

v_gene: TRBV15
j_gene: TRBJ2-7
CDR3aa: CATSRVGLAGGYEQYF

v_gene: TRBV5-1
j_gene: TRBJ2-3
CDR3aa: CASSLGAVMTDTQYF

v_gene: TRBV2
j_gene: TRBJ2-7
CDR3aa: CASGQYVYEQYF

v_gene: TRBV7-2
j_gene: TRBJ2-7
CDR3aa: CASSLGSGGVGYEQYF

v_gene: TRBV29-1
j_gene: TRBJ1-1
CDR3aa: CSSEASEAFF

v_gene: TRBV25-1
j_gene: TRBJ1-2
CDR3aa: CASGDRGFSYTF

v_gene: TRBV7-9
j_gene: TRBJ1-1
CDR3aa: CASSYRGTEAFF

v_gene: TRBV5-4
j_gene: TRBJ2-3
CDR3aa: CASSSGQRTDTQYF

v_gene: TRBV10-3
j_gene: TRBJ2-3
CDR3aa: CAIRKGALTDTQYF

v_gene: TRBV19
j_gene: TRBJ1-6
CDR3aa: CASRQGNSPLHF

v_gene: TRBV7-8
j_gene: TRBJ1-5
CDR3aa: CASSKGQALSNQPQHF

v_gene: TRBV7-3
j_gene: TRBJ1-3
CDR3aa: CASSRPGRFSGNTIYF

v_gene: TRBV19
j_gene: TRBJ1-2
CDR3aa: CASSIIRGQGLYGYTF

v_gene: TRBV7-2
j_gene: TRBJ1-3
CDR3aa: CASSLGAGALTRNTIYF

v_gene: TRBV6-6
j_gene: TRBJ1-4
CDR3aa: CASSRDRVGEKLFF

v_gene: TRBV9
j_gene: TRBJ2-2
CDR3aa: CASSVDWDSANTGELFF

v_gene: TRBV10-1
j_gene: TRBJ2-7
CDR3aa: CASSEGTGGPSEQYF

v_gene: TRBV30
j_gene: TRBJ2-2
CDR3aa: CAWNLNTGELFF

v_gene: TRBV11-2
j_gene: .
CDR3aa: CASSLGVGGPTYEQYF

v_gene: TRBV4-3
j_gene: TRBJ1-2
CDR3aa: CASSRYDRAANYGYTF

v_gene: TRBV10-2
j_gene: TRBJ2-7
CDR3aa: CASTLGTGRYEQYF

v_gene: TRBV6-5
j_gene: TRBJ2-7
CDR3aa: CASSYSMGGEGEQYF

v_gene: TRBV6-5
j_gene: TRBJ1-1
CDR3aa: CASSYQDRVGTEAFF

v_gene: TRBV7-9
j_gene: TRBJ1-6
CDR3aa: CASSLAGHNSPLHF

v_gene: TRBV4-1
j_gene: TRBJ2-7
CDR3aa: CASSQASGGTLYEQYF

v_gene: TRBV6-1
j_gene: TRBJ1-1
CDR3aa: CASSEALLVSEAFF

v_gene: TRBV19
j_gene: TRBJ1-1
CDR3aa: CATLTHRGQGTEAFF

v_gene: TRBV4-3
j_gene: TRBJ2-7
CDR3aa: CASSPGQGVDEQYF

v_gene: TRBV6-1
j_gene: TRBJ1-2
CDR3aa: CASSEGVGDQSAYVYTF

v_gene: TRBV6-5
j_gene: TRBJ2-7
CDR3aa: CASSPAGGPYEQYF

v_gene: TRBV15
j_gene: TRBJ2-2
CDR3aa: CATSSRVAGELFF

v_gene: TRBV10-2
j_gene: TRBJ2-7
CDR3aa: CASILGSGYEQYF

v_gene: TRBV9
j_gene: TRBJ2-7
CDR3aa: CASSARTSGRSTHEQYF

v_gene: TRBV12-5
j_gene: TRBJ2-7
CDR3aa: CASVGQSSYEQYF

v_gene: TRBV7-7
j_gene: TRBJ2-5
CDR3aa: CASSLVPPVAGGQLETQYF

v_gene: TRBV19
j_gene: TRBJ1-3
CDR3aa: CASSTWTRAGNTIYF

v_gene: TRBV6-5
j_gene: .
CDR3aa: CASSYSIPAYEQYF

v_gene: TRBV5-1
j_gene: TRBJ2-3
CDR3aa: CASSSFGGGQITDTQYF